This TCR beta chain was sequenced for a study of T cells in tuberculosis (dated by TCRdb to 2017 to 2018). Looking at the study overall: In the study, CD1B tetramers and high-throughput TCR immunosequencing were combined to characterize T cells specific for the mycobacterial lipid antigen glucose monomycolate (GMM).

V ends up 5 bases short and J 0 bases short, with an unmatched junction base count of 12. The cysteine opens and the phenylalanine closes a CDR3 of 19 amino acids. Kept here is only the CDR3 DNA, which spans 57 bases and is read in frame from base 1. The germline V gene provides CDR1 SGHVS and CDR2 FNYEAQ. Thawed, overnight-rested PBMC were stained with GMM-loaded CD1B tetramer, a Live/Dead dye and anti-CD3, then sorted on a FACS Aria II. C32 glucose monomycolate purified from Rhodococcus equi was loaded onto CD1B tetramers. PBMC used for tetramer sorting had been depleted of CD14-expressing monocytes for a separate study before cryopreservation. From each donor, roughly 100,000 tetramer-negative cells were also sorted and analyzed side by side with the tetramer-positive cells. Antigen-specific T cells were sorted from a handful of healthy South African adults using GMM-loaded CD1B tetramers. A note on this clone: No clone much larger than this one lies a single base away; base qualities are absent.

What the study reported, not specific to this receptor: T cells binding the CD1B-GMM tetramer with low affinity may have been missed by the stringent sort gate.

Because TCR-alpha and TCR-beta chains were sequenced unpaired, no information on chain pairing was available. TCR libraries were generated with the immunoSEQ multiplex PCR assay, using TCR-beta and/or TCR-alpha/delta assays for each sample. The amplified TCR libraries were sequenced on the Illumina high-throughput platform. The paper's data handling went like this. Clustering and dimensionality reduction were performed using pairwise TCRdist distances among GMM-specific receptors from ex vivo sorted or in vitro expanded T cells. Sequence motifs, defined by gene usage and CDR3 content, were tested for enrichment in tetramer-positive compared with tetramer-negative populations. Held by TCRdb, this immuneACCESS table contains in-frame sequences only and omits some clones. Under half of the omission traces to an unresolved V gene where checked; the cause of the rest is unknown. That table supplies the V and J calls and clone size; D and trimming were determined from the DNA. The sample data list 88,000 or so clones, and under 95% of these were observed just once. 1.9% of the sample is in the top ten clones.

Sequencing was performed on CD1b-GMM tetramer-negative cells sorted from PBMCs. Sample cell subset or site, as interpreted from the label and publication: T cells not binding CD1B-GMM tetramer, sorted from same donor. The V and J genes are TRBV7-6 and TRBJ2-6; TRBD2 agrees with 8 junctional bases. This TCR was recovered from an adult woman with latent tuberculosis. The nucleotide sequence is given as TGTGCCAGCAGCCGTAGTTTCCTGGCGGGGGGCTCTGGGGCCAACGTCCTGACTTTC. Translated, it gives CASSRSFLAGGSGANVLTF.